The TCR beta chain under discussion was sequenced for a study of T cells after yellow fever vaccination (dated by TCRdb to between 2018 and 2020). About the investigation overall: The SMART-Seq v4 Ultra Low Input RNA kit was used to prepare libraries from fractions with low cell numbers. To follow T-cell clones before and after primary and booster YFV17D yellow fever vaccination, bulk TCR alpha and beta repertoires were sequenced over time. Two healthy male donors made up the cohort, one aged 18 to 30 years and the other aged 30 to 39 years. Blood was drawn at multiple timepoints before and after primary and secondary immunization, with bulk PBMC replicates and cell subsets isolated. Study-wide findings and limitations: Only a couple of donors were included in the study, so the extent to which the findings can be generalized is limited. A small share of clonotypes was detected in both CD4 and CD8 compartments, with the overlap likely arising from convergent recombination. After the booster, most clones that had expanded after primary vaccination were detected again (roughly 95% of CD4 and around 88% of CD8), suggesting broad maintenance of memory. The secondary T-cell response was weaker than the primary response but faster, peaking on day 5 instead of day 15. Computational filtering was needed because FACS-sorted repertoires could contain abundant contaminating clonotypes from the bulk population.

TCR cDNA was synthesized by 5'RACE template switching, through which a universal primer site and unique molecular identifiers were introduced. cDNA synthesis was primed from both the TCR alpha and TCR beta constant segments. Library amplification involved two PCR steps, and the second step added sample barcodes and sequencing adapters. Sequencing of the libraries was done on either Illumina HiSeq 2500 (2x100 bp) or NovaSeq (2x150 bp). In the original analysis: MIGEC handled demultiplexing of reads and collapsing into UMI consensus sequences, while MiXCR performed V(D)J alignment. Vaccine-responding clonotypes were defined with edgeR using replicate PBMC samples, requiring FDR below 0.01 and a log2 fold change above 5 up to day 15. Each bulk clonotype was labeled CD4 or CD8 based on which sequenced repertoire, CD4 or CD8, contained the clonotype at higher abundance. Through fastp at Q25 and MiXCR, TCRdb rebuilt clones from the public reads, retaining in-frame beta chains. Each entry merges the rows of one CDR3 protein and shows their most common DNA and genes. The V and J calls were not made by the authors but by TCRdb's processing. This sample lists 250,000 or so distinct CDR3 sequences; less than 7.5% were detected once. More than 0.85% of the sample rests with the top ten.

Points on this clonotype: No cognate antigen has been identified for it. No clone much larger than this one lies a single base away; base qualities are absent.

The CDR3 covers 14 residues, taking in both the cysteine and the phenylalanine. The sequence is cut down to CDR3 DNA, 42 bases in frame from base 1. The germline V gene (reference sequence) supplies CDR1 SGHNT and CDR2 YYREEE. Relative to germline, V is 4 bases shorter and J is 3 bases shorter, with 11 bases between their ends. Reading the label with the study, this specimen's treatment or condition is: live attenuated yellow fever vaccine strain. PBMCs were isolated from peripheral blood using a standard Ficoll-Paque protocol. Dynabeads CD4 and CD8 positive selection kits were used to isolate the CD4 and CD8 T-cell fractions. TriZol was used to extract RNA from bulk PBMCs, CD4 and CD8 fractions, and dextramer-positive and dextramer-negative fractions.

The sequence links TRBV5-4 to TRBJ2-1, with no D gene named confidently. This TCR derives from a man aged 25 to 45 who received the YFV17D yellow fever vaccine. This sample comprised CD4+ T cells sorted from PBMCs, obtained on the day of the yellow fever booster vaccination. CDR3 region: CASSLRLDYNEQFF. The DNA sequence is TGTGCCAGCAGCCTCCGTCTAGACTACAATGAGCAGTTCTTC.